Presented here are 13 T cell receptor beta chains from one specimen sequenced in a study of beta chain features in type 1 diabetes. The authors reverse transcribed all of the isolated RNA, so sequencing captured expressed TCRB transcripts. Generated by immunoSEQ multiplex PCR, the TCRdb table keeps only in-frame clones and is missing some. The sample records over 500,000 clones, roughly a sixth being singletons. Sequences were obtained from naive CD4+ T cells from blood. These TCRs come from a man between 18 and 29 years old in good health.

This clone was counted a few times. This chain links TRBV11-2 with TRBJ2-2; tentative D call: TRBD2 (6 bases). V was cut by 6 bases and J by 3 bases, with 8 bases left in between. Germline V gene lookup returns CDR1 SGHAT and CDR2 FQNNGV. The CDR3 runs to 13 residues. The CDR3 sequence is CASRTSYTGELFF. The CDR3 DNA follows: TGTGCCAGCAGGACTAGTTACACCGGGGAGCTGTTTTTT.

V and J are TRBV7-9 and TRBJ2-7; 9 bases line up with TRBD1. Germline CDR1 is SEHNR and CDR2 is FQNEAQ (reference sequence). The CDR3 is 14 residues long. V shed 5 bases, J shed 6 bases, and the junction held 8 bases outside the gene matches. DNA for the CDR3: TGTGCCAGCAGCCTACGGGACAGGGTGGGCGAGCAGTACTTC. Amino acid sequence: CASSLRDRVGEQYF.

The rearrangement links TRBV7-8 to TRBJ2-1; no firm D call. The CDR3 runs 12 residues. With 3 bases removed from V and 0 bases from J, the gap between germline ends came to 0 bases. From germline, CDR1 is SGHVS and CDR2 FQNEAQ. The CDR3 coding sequence is TGTGCCAGCAGCTTCTCCTACAATGAGCAGTTCTTC. Its translation is CASSFSYNEQFF.

The gene calls are TRBV9 and TRBJ2-7; maybe TRBD1 (5 bases). The CDR3 has 14 residues. Deletions cut 0 bases from V and 2 bases from J, with 9 bases between. The germline V gene has CDR1 SGDLS and CDR2 YYNGEE. CDR3 coding DNA: TGTGCCAGCAGCGTAGCTACAGGTCCCTACGAGCAGTACTTC. Protein: CASSVATGPYEQYF. Drawing the rest from reference TRBV9 and TRBJ2-7, the complete variable domain is DSGVTQTPKHLITATGQRVTLRCSPRSGDLSVYWYQQSLDQGLQFLIQYYNGEERAKGNILERFSAQQFPDLHSELNLSSLELGDSALYFCASSVATGPYEQYFGPGTRLTVT.

The table lists this clone with a few counts. The chain employs TRBV9 and TRBJ1-5, with D possibly TRBD1 on 6 matching bases. V gave up 4 bases and J gave up 3 bases, with 17 bases separating them. CDR1 and CDR2 (germline): SGDLS, YYNGEE. The CDR3 loop spans 16 amino acids. Here the CDR3 DNA reads TGTGCCAGCAGCAGACGACAGGTTGGGGACAATCAGCCCCAGCATTTT. Amino acid sequence: CASSRRQVGDNQPQHF.

In this sample, this clone turned up a few times. V and J are TRBV6-5 and TRBJ2-1, with D unclear. Germline-derived CDR1 and CDR2 are MNHEY and SVGAGI. V lost 1 base, J lost 5 bases, and 9 bases lay in between. CDR3 length: 14 residues. The CDR3 DNA follows: TGTGCCAGCAGTTACTATCGATCTAACAATGAGCAGTTCTTC. Translating gives CASSYYRSNNEQFF.

In DNA form, the CDR3 reads TGTGCCACCAGCAGGACCGGACAGGGAAGTGGCTACACCTTC. The encoded protein is CATSRTGQGSGYTF. V gene TRBV15 combines with J gene TRBJ1-2; 8 bases line up with TRBD1. The CDR3 loop spans 14 amino acids. CDR1 and CDR2 from the germline V gene are LNHNV and YYDKDF (reference sequence). Germline trimming cut 3 bases from V and 7 bases from J; bases unmatched to any gene: 7.

This clone has more than one count but fewer than ten. The V and J genes are TRBV9 and TRBJ2-5; 8 bases match TRBD2. The CDR3 totals 20 residues. Germline CDR1 SGDLS, CDR2 YYNGEE. With 4 bases clipped from V and 7 bases from J, the junction kept 27 bases outside the gene matches. This CDR3 is CASSPRSRRAGTSRNGTQYF. For the CDR3, the DNA is TGTGCCAGCAGCCCGAGGAGTAGGAGAGCCGGGACTAGTCGGAATGGGACCCAGTACTTC.

The V call is TRBV18, the J call TRBJ2-7, with unresolved D. The CDR3 contains 13 residues. CDR1 and CDR2 from the germline V gene are KGHSH and LQKENI. Trimming left V 6 bases short and J 4 bases short, with 13 bases between. CDR3 protein: CASSRTILYEQYF. CDR3 nucleotides: TGTGCCAGCTCCCGAACCATCCTATACGAGCAGTACTTC.

This clone has only a few counts. V usage is TRBV6-5 and J usage is TRBJ1-4; possible D gene TRBD1, 5 bases. There are 15 residues in the CDR3. Germline-derived CDR1 and CDR2 are MNHEY and SVGAGI. Trimming removed 6 bases at V and 5 bases at J, with 16 bases between. This CDR3 is CASRKDPGRNEKLFF. CDR3 in DNA: TGTGCCAGCAGGAAAGACCCGGGACGGAATGAAAAACTGTTTTTT.

The J gene is TRBJ2-1, the V gene TRBV28; TRBD2 aligns across 16 bases. This CDR3 comprises 16 residues. Looked up from germline, CDR1 is MDHEN and CDR2 is SYDVKM. With V trimmed by 5 bases and J by 10 bases, 8 bases remained unmatched. CDR3 sequence: CASSSPGTSGRGEQFF. CDR3 DNA: TGTGCCAGCAGTAGCCCCGGGACTAGCGGGAGGGGAGAGCAGTTCTTC.

This clone has a handful of counts. The chain joins TRBV5-1 to TRBJ2-2; TRBD1 might be the D (5 bases). V was trimmed by 2 bases and J by 1 base, leaving 9 bases between them. In germline, CDR1 is SGHRS, CDR2 YFSETQ. The CDR3 sequence is 15 residues long. The CDR3, as DNA: TGCGCCAGCAGCTTAGACAGAGAGAACACCGGGGAGCTGTTTTTT. Protein: CASSLDRENTGELFF.

This clone was observed a handful of times. J is TRBJ2-5 and V is TRBV7-3, with a tentative D call TRBD1 (6 bases). Trimming removed 0 bases from V and 5 bases from J, with 19 bases in between. The CDR3 covers 17 residues. CDR1 is SGHTA, CDR2 FQGTGA, per germline. CDR3 residues: CASSLTRPGRGGETQYF. The CDR3, as DNA: TGTGCCAGCAGCTTAACTCGCCCAGGGAGAGGGGGTGAGACCCAGTACTTC.